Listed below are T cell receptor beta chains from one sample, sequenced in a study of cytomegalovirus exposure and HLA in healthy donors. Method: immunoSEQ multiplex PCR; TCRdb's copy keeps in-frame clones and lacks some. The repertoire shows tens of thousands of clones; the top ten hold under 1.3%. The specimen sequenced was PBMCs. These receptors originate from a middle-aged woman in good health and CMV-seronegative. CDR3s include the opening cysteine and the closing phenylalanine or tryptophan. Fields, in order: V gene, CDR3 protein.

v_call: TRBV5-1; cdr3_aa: CASSFLGDRGGEQYF
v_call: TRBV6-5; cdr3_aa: CASSYSGTTLYEQYF
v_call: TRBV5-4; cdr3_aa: CASSIGTGRNQPQHF
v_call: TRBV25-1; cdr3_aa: CASSDPRGGAEQYF
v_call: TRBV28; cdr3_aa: CASSLPRYSGNTIYF
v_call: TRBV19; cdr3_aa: CATRTSGTYEQYF
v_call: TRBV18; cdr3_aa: CASSQNREDEAFF
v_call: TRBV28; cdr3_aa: CASSPASAGGSYEQYF
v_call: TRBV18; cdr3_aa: CASSPEDSETDTQYF
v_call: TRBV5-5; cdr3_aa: CASSLEQGREKLFF
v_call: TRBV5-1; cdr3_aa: CASSWPGGGAKETQYF
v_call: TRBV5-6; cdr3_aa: CASSWGQGMYEQYF
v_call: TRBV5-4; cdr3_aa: CASSLGQGYQETQYF
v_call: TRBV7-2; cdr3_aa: CASSLSGRGDTQYF
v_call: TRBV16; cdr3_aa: CASSPTRAGNEQFF
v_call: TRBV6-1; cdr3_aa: CASSDSTGTKNIQYF
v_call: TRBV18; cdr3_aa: CASSPDRPYGYTF
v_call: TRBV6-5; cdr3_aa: CASTQAGGIGNEQFF